These 28 T cell receptor beta chains originate from one sample sequenced in a study of blood T cell repertoires in COVID-19. Clones were read by immunoSEQ multiplex PCR, and TCRdb kept only the in-frame ones, dropping some. The repertoire consists of roughly 250,000 clones, with about nine tenths occurring once and the leading ten covering 1.5% to 2%. Sample: PBMCs or T cells enriched from blood (not recorded which). These receptors originate from a woman aged 18 to 35 who had recovered from COVID-19.

The V call is TRBV2, the J call TRBJ2-5; D is perhaps TRBD2 (5 bases). The CDR3 covers 13 residues. Trimming removed 6 bases from V and 2 bases from J, with 10 bases in between. The germline CDR1 and CDR2 sequences are SNHLY and FYNNEI. CDR3 nucleotides: TGTGCCAGCAGAGTACCGGGGCAAGAGACCCAGTACTTC. Translation gives CASRVPGQETQYF.

The chain uses TRBV5-1 and TRBJ1-4; TRBD1 agrees at 7 bases. Unmatched junction bases numbered 8, after V lost 5 bases and J lost 7 bases. The germline gives CDR1 SGHRS, CDR2 YFSETQ. This CDR3 has 14 residues. CDR3 region: CASSDDRAVEKLFF. The CDR3 region has the DNA TGCGCCAGCAGTGATGACAGGGCCGTTGAAAAACTGTTTTTT.

To note about this clone: Other DNA sequences of this sample code for an identical CDR3. Here the CDR3 reads CASSLGGYSNQPQHF. In nucleotides, the CDR3 is TGCGCCAGCAGCTTAGGAGGGTATAGCAATCAGCCCCAGCATTTT. This chain uses TRBV5-1 with TRBJ1-5; D is unclear. The V and J ends lost 2 bases and 0 bases respectively, with 9 bases between them. Per germline, CDR1 SGHRS and CDR2 YFSETQ. The CDR3 has 15 residues.

The CDR3 loop reads CASSMKVGLAGVLDYEQYF. The CDR3 DNA sequence: TGTGCCAGTAGTATGAAAGTCGGACTAGCGGGAGTACTAGACTACGAGCAGTACTTC. This chain links TRBV19 with TRBJ2-7; TRBD2 agrees at 13 bases. J gave up 3 bases and V 3 bases, and 14 bases lay outside the gene matches. Germline loops: CDR1 LNHDA, CDR2 SQIVND (reference sequence). The CDR3 loop spans 19 amino acids.

V is TRBV6-6 and J is TRBJ1-1, with D perhaps TRBD1 (5 bases). CDR3 length: 16 amino acids. With 6 bases removed from V and 1 base from J, the gap between germline ends came to 18 bases. Per germline, CDR1 MNHNY and CDR2 SVGAGI (reference sequence). CDR3 bases: TGTGCCAGCAGAACGAGGGAGGGACGCTCGAACACTGAAGCTTTCTTT. It yields the protein CASRTREGRSNTEAFF.

The chain joins TRBV18 to TRBJ1-4, with TRBD1 identical over 7 bases. Germline V CDR1 and CDR2: KGHSH, LQKENI. The ends lost 3 bases at V and 0 bases at J; junction bases unmatched: 7. There are 17 residues in the CDR3. The CDR3, as DNA: TGTGCCAGCTCACCGCGGGGACAGCTTACAACTAATGAAAAACTGTTTTTT. Amino acids: CASSPRGQLTTNEKLFF.

The chain combines TRBV28 with TRBJ1-2; no definite D call. The CDR3 is 14 residues long. CDR1 and CDR2 from the germline V gene are MDHEN and SYDVKM. V lost 3 bases and J lost 3, with 11 bases in between. DNA for the CDR3: TGTGCCAGCAGTTTGACCCCCCGGGACTATGGCTACACCTTC. Translating gives CASSLTPRDYGYTF.

The CDR3 sequence: CASSPTGGYEKLFF. In DNA, the CDR3 is TGTGCCAGCTCACCGACAGGGGGTTATGAAAAACTGTTTTTT. The V and J genes are TRBV18 and TRBJ1-4; TRBD1 agrees at 9 bases. CDR3 length: 14 residues. The V gene end was trimmed by 3 bases and the J gene end by 6 bases; junction bases not matched to a gene: 2. Germline V gene lookup returns CDR1 KGHSH and CDR2 LQKENI.

The CDR3 sequence is CASSYGTGLGNTIYF. The DNA of the CDR3 is TGTGCCAGCAGTTACGGGACAGGGCTCGGAAACACCATATATTTT. The chain carries TRBV6-5 and TRBJ1-3; 9 bases map to TRBD1. Per the germline V gene, CDR1 is MNHEY and CDR2 is SVGAGI. V lost 2 bases, J lost 4 bases, and 3 bases stayed unmatched. This CDR3 has 15 residues.

A single count supports this clone. The J gene is TRBJ1-1, the V gene TRBV9; D is unresolved. CDR3 size: 14 residues. With 0 bases removed from V and 2 bases from J, the gap between germline ends came to 8 bases. Germline loops: CDR1 SGDLS, CDR2 YYNGEE. CDR3 nucleotides: TGTGCCAGCAGCGTAGGGCGGTCCAACACTGAAGCTTTCTTT. Its protein product is CASSVGRSNTEAFF. Full variable domain (outside the CDR3, taken from reference TRBV9 and TRBJ1-1): DSGVTQTPKHLITATGQRVTLRCSPRSGDLSVYWYQQSLDQGLQFLIQYYNGEERAKGNILERFSAQQFPDLHSELNLSSLELGDSALYFCASSVGRSNTEAFFGQGTRLTVV.

The rearrangement joins TRBV6-5 to TRBJ1-4; D is ambiguous. The germline V gene has CDR1 MNHEY and CDR2 SVGAGI. V lost 5 bases to trimming and J lost 0 bases, with 10 bases between them. The CDR3 runs 15 residues. CDR3 residues: CASSRRVATNEKLFF. The DNA for the CDR3 is TGTGCCAGCAGTCGCCGGGTCGCAACTAATGAAAAACTGTTTTTT.

This chain joins TRBV5-1 and TRBJ1-1; perhaps TRBD1 as D (6 bases). This CDR3 is 13 amino acids long. Trimming removed 3 bases from V and 4 bases from J, with 10 bases in between. The germline V gene encodes CDR1 SGHRS and CDR2 YFSETQ. CDR3 nucleotides: TGCGCCAGCAGCTCAACAGGGTTCACTGAAGCTTTCTTT. Protein sequence: CASSSTGFTEAFF.

This clone was detected a few times. J is TRBJ2-2 and V is TRBV5-4, with 10 bases aligning to TRBD2. Germline CDR1 SGHNT, CDR2 YYREEE (reference sequence). Trimming took 4 bases from V and 5 from J; bases not matched to a gene: 5. The CDR3 covers 15 residues. In nucleotides, the CDR3 is TGTGCCAGCAGCCGGGGGACTAGCGATACCGGGGAGCTGTTTTTT. Its protein is CASSRGTSDTGELFF.

This clone came up once. The rearrangement links TRBV5-5 to TRBJ1-2, with D unresolved. Germline lookup yields CDR1 SGHKS and CDR2 YYEKEE (reference sequence). V shed 4 bases and J shed 5 bases, with 15 bases lying between them. This CDR3 spans 14 amino acids. The CDR3 coding sequence is TGTGCCAGCAGCGAGAGCCATACCCCTTATGGCTACACCTTC. Amino acid sequence: CASSESHTPYGYTF.

A single count supports this clone. The V gene is TRBV10-3, the J gene TRBJ2-1; D uncertain. The germline gives CDR1 ENHRY, CDR2 SYGVKD. The CDR3 has 15 residues. Trimming took 10 bases from V and 0 from J, leaving 16 bases between them. The CDR3 spells CASGEMQNSYNEQFF. CDR3 in DNA: TGTGCCAGCGGCGAAATGCAAAACTCCTACAATGAGCAGTTCTTC.

The rearrangement links TRBV2 to TRBJ1-6, with 9 bases matching TRBD1. V gave up 7 bases and J gave up 6 bases; unmatched junction bases: 4. The CDR3 has 14 residues. Germline V gives CDR1 SNHLY, CDR2 FYNNEI. DNA for the CDR3: TGTGCCAGCATTCGGGACAGGGTTAATTCACCCCTCCACTTT. Its protein product is CASIRDRVNSPLHF.

The V and J genes are TRBV18 and TRBJ2-7, with D possibly being TRBD2 (6 bases). Trimming took 0 bases from V and 4 from J, leaving 10 bases between them. CDR1 and CDR2 (germline): KGHSH, LQKENI. This CDR3 spans 14 amino acids. CDR3 sequence (DNA): TGTGCCAGCTCACCACCGGGACTCCCGTACGAGCAGTACTTC. Its protein is CASSPPGLPYEQYF.

The V gene is TRBV18, the J gene TRBJ2-7, with 8 positions matching TRBD1. The CDR3 is 13 amino acids. After removal of 3 bases from V and 6 bases from J, the junction contained 4 bases not matched to a gene. Germline V gene sequence: CDR1 KGHSH, CDR2 LQKENI. CDR3 amino acids: CASSPQTGVEQYF. For the CDR3, the DNA is TGTGCCAGCTCACCCCAGACAGGGGTCGAGCAGTACTTC.

The chain carries TRBV7-9 and TRBJ2-3; D is unclear. The CDR3 contains 15 residues. CDR1 and CDR2 (germline): SEHNR, FQNEAQ (reference sequence). V lost 0 bases and J 5 bases, leaving 12 bases between the germline ends. The CDR3 nucleotides are TGTGCCAGCAGCTTAGCCGGCAGGCTGGGAGATACGCAGTATTTT. Amino acids: CASSLAGRLGDTQYF.

The chain uses TRBV19 and TRBJ1-2; D ambiguous. V lost 1 base to trimming and J lost 1 base, with 7 bases between them. This CDR3 has 14 residues. Germline CDR1 and CDR2: LNHDA and SQIVND (reference sequence). The CDR3 loop is CASSIGGVNYGYTF. The CDR3 DNA sequence: TGTGCCAGTAGTATAGGCGGGGTTAACTATGGCTACACCTTC.

The chain is built from TRBV19 and TRBJ1-5; 7 bases map to TRBD1. V shed 6 bases, J shed 5 bases, and the junction held 10 bases outside the gene matches. The CDR3 has 15 residues. Germline CDR1 LNHDA, CDR2 SQIVND (reference sequence). CDR3 DNA: TGTGCCAGTAGCGACCTTCAGGGGGGCGATCAGCCCCAGCATTTT. The encoded protein is CASSDLQGGDQPQHF.

This clone appeared a single time. The chain joins TRBV6-5 to TRBJ2-3, with TRBD2 matching over 7 bases. The CDR3 contains 13 residues. The V segment lost 7 bases and the J segment 2 bases; nucleotides outside the gene matches: 3. Germline V gene sequence: CDR1 MNHEY, CDR2 SVGAGI. The CDR3 spells CASKRDPTDTQYF. In DNA, the CDR3 is TGTGCCAGCAAGCGGGACCCCACAGATACGCAGTATTTT.

This clone appeared a single time. The V and J genes are TRBV5-8 and TRBJ1-2; D unresolved. This CDR3 is 16 amino acids long. With 5 bases removed from V and 7 bases from J, the gap between germline ends came to 24 bases. Germline CDR1 and CDR2: SGHTS and YDEGEE. CDR3 residues: CASRRFIGETVGGYTF. Here the CDR3 DNA reads TGTGCCAGCAGGCGGTTCATTGGTGAGACGGTGGGTGGCTACACCTTC.

This clone has more than one count but fewer than ten. Mismatch with germline at one junction end may stem from a read error. The chain joins TRBV11-3 to TRBJ1-1; the D is unclear. From germline, CDR1 is SGHNT and CDR2 YENEEA. The CDR3 loop spans 15 amino acids. The CDR3 bases are TGCGCCAGCAGCCCTAGGCGGGAGGGGAACACTGAAGCTTTCTTT. Encoded protein: CASSPRREGNTEAFF.

The chain uses TRBV7-2 and TRBJ1-5, with D possibly matching TRBD1 (5 bases). Germline CDR1 SGHTA, CDR2 FQGNSA. The CDR3 is made up of 14 amino acids. V was cut by 0 bases and J by 5 bases, with 8 bases left in between. The CDR3 loop reads CASSLARGHQPQHF. The CDR3 DNA reads TGTGCCAGCAGCTTAGCGCGGGGACATCAGCCCCAGCATTTT.

V is TRBV6-4 and J is TRBJ1-5; 7 bases line up with TRBD1. Germline V CDR1 and CDR2: MRHNA, SNTAGT. This CDR3 region has 13 residues. Trimming at V came to 11 bases and at J to 9 bases, leaving 13 bases not matched to a gene. In DNA form, the CDR3 reads TGTGCCGGTTGGGGACAGCTGGATTGGCCCCAGCATTTT. Translated: CAGWGQLDWPQHF.

The chain is built from TRBV28 and TRBJ1-4; the D is unclear. V was cut by 9 bases and J by 8 bases, with 10 bases left in between. The CDR3 has 11 amino acids. The germline CDR1 and CDR2 sequences are MDHEN and SYDVKM. Written as DNA, the CDR3 is TGTGCCAGTGGCCCGATCGAAAAACTGTTTTTT. This gives the protein CASGPIEKLFF.

The chain has TRBV27 and TRBJ2-3; possible D gene TRBD2, 7 bases. Germline CDR1 reads MNHEY; CDR2 reads SMNVEV (reference sequence). The CDR3 covers 14 residues. V shed 6 bases and J shed 4 bases, with 14 bases lying between them. This CDR3 is CASRVGGLADTQYF. CDR3 nucleotides: TGTGCCAGCAGGGTGGGGGGGCTCGCAGATACGCAGTATTTT.